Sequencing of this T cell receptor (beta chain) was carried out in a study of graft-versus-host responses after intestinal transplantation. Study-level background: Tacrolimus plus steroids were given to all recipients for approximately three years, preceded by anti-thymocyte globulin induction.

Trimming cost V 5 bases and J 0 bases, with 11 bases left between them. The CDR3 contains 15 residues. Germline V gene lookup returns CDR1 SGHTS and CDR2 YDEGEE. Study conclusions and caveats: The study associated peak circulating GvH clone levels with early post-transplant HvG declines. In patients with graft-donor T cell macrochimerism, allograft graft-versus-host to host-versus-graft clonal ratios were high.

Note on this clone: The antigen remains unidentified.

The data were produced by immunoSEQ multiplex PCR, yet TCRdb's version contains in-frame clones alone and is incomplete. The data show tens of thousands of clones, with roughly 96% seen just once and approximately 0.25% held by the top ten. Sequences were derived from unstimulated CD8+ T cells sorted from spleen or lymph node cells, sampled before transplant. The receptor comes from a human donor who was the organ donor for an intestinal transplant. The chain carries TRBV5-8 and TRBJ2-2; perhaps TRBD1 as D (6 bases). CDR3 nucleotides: TGTGCCAGCAGTTCAGGGGATACGAACACCGGGGAGCTGTTTTTT. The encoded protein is CASSSGDTNTGELFF.